The 17 T cell receptor beta chains listed next were all sequenced from one sample in a study of T cells in Graves' hyperthyroidism and ophthalmopathy. The TCR beta CDR3 regions underwent amplification using RNA transcripts as the source. First-round RT-PCR targeting the TCR CDR3 was performed with the HTBI primer set. Each CDR3 protein gets one entry after TCRdb re-called the multiplex PCR reads with MiXCR. The top ten hold approximately 49% of the sample, which has roughly 500,000 distinct CDR3 sequences, approximately 23% seen once. The sequenced sample consisted of blood. These TCRs come from a woman aged 70 to 79 with Graves' ophthalmopathy.

The chain has TRBV28 and TRBJ1-2; D remains unclear. CDR3 length: 14 residues. The germline V gene encodes CDR1 MDHEN and CDR2 SYDVKM. The ends were cut back, 5 bases at V and 6 bases at J, with 16 bases in the middle. The CDR3 DNA sequence: TGTGCCAGCAGTCCCCCCCTTCAATTGCATGGCTACACCTTC. Amino acids: CASSPPLQLHGYTF.

There are many counts of this clonotype. The chain is built from TRBV24-1 and TRBJ2-2; TRBD1 agrees at 10 bases. Trimming at V came to 3 bases and at J to 6 bases, leaving 9 bases not matched to a gene. The CDR3 runs to 17 residues. From germline, CDR1 is KGHDR and CDR2 SFDVKD. CDR3 in DNA: TGTGCCACCAGTGATCAGCCGGGACAGGGGAAGTCCGGGGAGCTGTTTTTT. Protein product: CATSDQPGQGKSGELFF.

This clonotype was seen ten or more times. For the CDR3, the DNA is TGTGCCAGCAGGGAGACAGGGGGGACCTACAATGAGCAGTTCTTC. Translated, it gives CASRETGGTYNEQFF. The chain recombines TRBV28 with TRBJ2-1; 9 bases map to TRBD1. This CDR3 spans 15 amino acids. From germline, CDR1 is MDHEN and CDR2 SYDVKM. V lost 6 bases and J lost 2; bases outside the gene matches: 5.

V usage is TRBV10-3 and J usage is TRBJ1-3; maybe TRBD1 (5 bases). The CDR3 is 16 residues long. Between the trimmed V and J ends, which lost 5 bases and 0 bases, there was a span of 14 bases. Germline V lookup: CDR1 ENHRY, CDR2 SYGVKD. CDR3 protein: CAISTRPQASGNTIYF. The CDR3 DNA is TGTGCCATCAGTACCAGACCACAGGCCTCTGGAAACACCATATATTTT.

The rearrangement uses TRBV7-2 and TRBJ2-7, with D unresolved. Germline loops: CDR1 SGHTA, CDR2 FQGNSA. Between the trimmed V and J ends, which lost 1 base and 2 bases, there was a span of 9 bases. The CDR3 consists of 14 residues. The CDR3 region is CASSLVIGPYEQYF. As DNA, the CDR3 is TGTGCCAGCAGCTTAGTAATAGGTCCCTACGAGCAGTACTTC. The full variable domain, its missing parts supplied by reference TRBV7-2 and TRBJ2-7, is GAGVSQSPSNKVTEKGKDVELRCDPISGHTALYWYRQSLGQGLEFLIYFQGNSAPDKSGLPSDRFSAERTGGSVSTLTIQRTQQEDSAVYLCASSLVIGPYEQYFGPGTRLTVT.

The V gene is TRBV25-1, the J gene TRBJ1-1; D is possibly TRBD1 (6 bases). This CDR3 comprises 13 residues. Germline values: CDR1 MGHDK, CDR2 SYGVNS. The germline V and J ends were trimmed by 4 bases and 5 bases, with 11 bases remaining between them. In DNA, the CDR3 is TGTGCCAGCAGTGTTGTAGGGGGAACTGAAGCTTTCTTT. Its translation: CASSVVGGTEAFF.

This clonotype was found many times. The J gene is TRBJ1-1, the V gene TRBV20-1; D might be TRBD1 (5 bases). V lost 1 base, J lost 2 bases, and 8 bases lay in between. The V gene's germline CDR1 is DFQATT and CDR2 SNEGSKA (reference sequence). The CDR3 is made up of 13 amino acids. CDR3 sequence reads: CSARGTTNTEAFF. CDR3 DNA: TGCAGTGCTAGAGGGACAACTAACACTGAAGCTTTCTTT.

The J gene is TRBJ2-3, the V gene TRBV10-3, with D perhaps assigned TRBD1 or TRBD2 (5 bases each). CDR1 and CDR2 from the germline V gene are ENHRY and SYGVKD. The length of the CDR3 is 11 residues. V dropped 4 bases and J dropped 8 bases, with 7 bases sitting between them. DNA of the CDR3: TGTGCCATCAGTGCGGGGACTACGCAGTATTTT. Protein sequence: CAISAGTTQYF.

This clonotype was found a few times. The chain recombines TRBV6-1 with TRBJ1-4, with 8 bases identical to TRBD1. Germline trimming cut 10 bases from V and 8 bases from J; bases unmatched to any gene: 9. CDR3 size: 13 residues. Germline V lookup: CDR1 MNHNS, CDR2 SASEGT. The CDR3 sequence is CATRQGAYEKLFF. DNA of the CDR3: TGTGCCACTAGGCAGGGGGCTTACGAAAAACTGTTTTTT.

This clonotype appeared many times. The chain carries TRBV28 and TRBJ2-5; 10 bases align to TRBD1. The trim removed 4 bases at V and 5 bases at J, leaving 13 bases unmatched. This CDR3 has 17 amino acids. Per the germline V gene, CDR1 is MDHEN and CDR2 is SYDVKM. The CDR3 region has the DNA TGTGCCAGCAGTTCGTGGGGGACAGGGGCGTTTGAGGAGACCCAGTACTTC. Encoded protein: CASSSWGTGAFEETQYF.

This clonotype was detected a few times. The V gene is TRBV6-2 or TRBV6-3, the J gene TRBJ1-2; D is unresolved. The CDR3 is made up of 15 amino acids. Looked up from germline, CDR1 is MNHEY and CDR2 is SVGEGT. V shed 0 bases and J shed 3 bases, with 11 bases lying between them. The CDR3 DNA is TGTGCCAGCAGTTACTCGAGAGGTTCAGACTATGGCTACACCTTC. This encodes CASSYSRGSDYGYTF.

The table lists this clonotype with many counts. The chain is built from TRBV12-3 or TRBV12-4 and TRBJ1-2; D unclear. The length of the CDR3 is 13 residues. With 5 bases removed from V and 5 bases from J, the gap between germline ends came to 12 bases. The CDR3: CASSPQKGYGYTF. CDR3 sequence (DNA): TGTGCCAGCAGTCCTCAAAAGGGATATGGCTACACCTTC.

This clonotype was recorded at least ten times. The chain is built from TRBV12-3 or TRBV12-4 and TRBJ1-2, with D tentatively TRBD1 (6 bases). This CDR3 has 13 residues. V gave up 5 bases and J gave up 4 bases, with 11 bases separating them. CDR3 residues: CASSGTTGYGYTF. The CDR3 DNA follows: TGTGCCAGCAGTGGAACGACAGGCTATGGCTACACCTTC.

This clonotype has a handful of counts. The V gene is TRBV7-9, the J gene TRBJ2-2, with 8 bases fitting TRBD1. The CDR3 totals 16 residues. Losses at the gene ends were 2 bases for V and 2 bases for J; bases not matched to a gene: 4. The germline V gene has CDR1 SEHNR and CDR2 FQNEAQ (reference sequence). The CDR3 DNA reads as TGTGCCAGCAGCTTAATGACAGGGGCTAACACCGGGGAGCTGTTTTTT. Its protein product is CASSLMTGANTGELFF.

This clonotype was found a few times. This rearrangement joins TRBV5-1 to TRBJ2-7; D not resolved. The CDR3 is 13 amino acids. Trimming cost V 2 bases and J 3 bases, with 9 bases left between them. Germline assignment: CDR1 SGHRS and CDR2 YFSETQ. CDR3 residues: CASSFTPGYEQYF. The CDR3 nucleotides are TGCGCCAGCAGCTTTACCCCTGGCTACGAGCAGTACTTC.

In its sample, this clonotype was seen a few times. CDR3 sequence: CSASSGRSSYEQYF. CDR3 DNA: TGCAGTGCGAGTTCAGGCCGAAGCTCCTACGAGCAGTACTTC. The chain uses TRBV20-1 and TRBJ2-7; D unresolved. Trimming pared 6 bases from V and 0 bases from J, leaving 15 bases between. CDR1 DFQATT and CDR2 SNEGSKA come from the germline V gene (reference sequence). The CDR3 spans 14 residues.

The V call is TRBV12-3 or TRBV12-4, the J call TRBJ1-5, with TRBD1 as a possible D gene (6 bases). The length of the CDR3 is 12 residues. V dropped 6 bases and J dropped 7 bases, with 10 bases sitting between them. The CDR3 nucleotides read TGTGCCAGCAGCCCAGGGGCCCAGCCCCAGCATTTT. Protein product: CASSPGAQPQHF.